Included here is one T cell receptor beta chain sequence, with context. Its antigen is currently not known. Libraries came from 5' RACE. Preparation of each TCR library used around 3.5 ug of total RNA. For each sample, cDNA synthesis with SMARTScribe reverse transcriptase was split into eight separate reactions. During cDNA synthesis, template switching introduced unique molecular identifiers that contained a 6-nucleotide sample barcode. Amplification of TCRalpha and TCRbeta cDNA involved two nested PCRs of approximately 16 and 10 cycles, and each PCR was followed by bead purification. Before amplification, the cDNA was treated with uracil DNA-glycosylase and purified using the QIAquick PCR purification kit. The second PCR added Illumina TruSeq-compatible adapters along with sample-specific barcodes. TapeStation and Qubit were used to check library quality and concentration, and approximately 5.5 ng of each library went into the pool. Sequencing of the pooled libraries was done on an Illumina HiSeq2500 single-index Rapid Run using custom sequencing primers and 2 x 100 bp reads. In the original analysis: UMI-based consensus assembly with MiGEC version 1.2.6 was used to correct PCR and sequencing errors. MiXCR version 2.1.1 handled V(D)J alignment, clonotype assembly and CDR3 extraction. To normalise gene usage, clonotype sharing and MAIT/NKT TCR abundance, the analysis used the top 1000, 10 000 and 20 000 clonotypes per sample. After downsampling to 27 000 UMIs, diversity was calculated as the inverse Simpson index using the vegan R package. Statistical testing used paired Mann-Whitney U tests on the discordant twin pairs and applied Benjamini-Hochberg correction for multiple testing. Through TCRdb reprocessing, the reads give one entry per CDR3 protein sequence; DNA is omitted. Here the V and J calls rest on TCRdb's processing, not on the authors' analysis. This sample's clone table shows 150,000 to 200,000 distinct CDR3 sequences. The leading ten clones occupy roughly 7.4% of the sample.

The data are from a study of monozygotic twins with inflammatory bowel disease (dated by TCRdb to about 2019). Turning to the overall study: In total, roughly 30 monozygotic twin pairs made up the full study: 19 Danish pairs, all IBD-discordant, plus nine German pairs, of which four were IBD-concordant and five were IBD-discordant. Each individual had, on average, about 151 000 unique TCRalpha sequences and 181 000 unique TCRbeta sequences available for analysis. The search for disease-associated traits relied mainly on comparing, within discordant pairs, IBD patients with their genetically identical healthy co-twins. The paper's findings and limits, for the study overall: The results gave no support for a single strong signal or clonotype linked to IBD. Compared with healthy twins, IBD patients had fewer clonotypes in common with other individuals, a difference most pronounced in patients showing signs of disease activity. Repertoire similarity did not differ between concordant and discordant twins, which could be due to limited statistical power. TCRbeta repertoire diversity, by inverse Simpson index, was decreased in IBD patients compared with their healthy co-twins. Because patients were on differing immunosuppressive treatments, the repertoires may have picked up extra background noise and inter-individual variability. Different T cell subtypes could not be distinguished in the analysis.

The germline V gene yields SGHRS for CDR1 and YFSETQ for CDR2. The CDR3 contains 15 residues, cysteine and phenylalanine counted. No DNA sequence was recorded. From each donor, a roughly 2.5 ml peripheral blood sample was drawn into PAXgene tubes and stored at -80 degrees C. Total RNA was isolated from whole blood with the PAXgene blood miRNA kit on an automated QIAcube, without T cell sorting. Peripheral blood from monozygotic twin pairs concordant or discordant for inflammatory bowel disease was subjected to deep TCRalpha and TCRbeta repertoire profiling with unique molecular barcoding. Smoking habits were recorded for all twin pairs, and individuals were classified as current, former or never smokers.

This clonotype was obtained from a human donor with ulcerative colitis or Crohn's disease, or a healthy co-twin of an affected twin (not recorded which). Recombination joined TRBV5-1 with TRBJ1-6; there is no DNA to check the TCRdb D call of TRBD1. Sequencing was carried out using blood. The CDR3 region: CASSSQGILNSPLHF.